This T cell receptor beta chain was sequenced in a study of blood T cells in healthy people across ages. Combining a sample-barcoded 5' primer with a J-beta primer mix, a second PCR ran for about 7 to 11 cycles. One entry per CDR3 protein results from TCRdb running MiXCR on the 5' RACE reads. The repertoire consists of approximately 1.5 million distinct CDR3 sequences, with around 36% occurring once and the leading ten covering about 11%. V was clipped by 1 base and J by 4 bases; unmatched bases: 3. The CDR3 consists of 15 residues. Germline lookup yields CDR1 SNHLY and CDR2 FYNNEI. The gene calls are TRBV2 and TRBJ1-4, with TRBD1 matching 7 bases. The sequence was collected from a woman younger than 45 in good health. Specimen: blood. The DNA for the CDR3 is TGTGCCAGCAGTGAAGGACAGGGACTTAATGAAAAACTGTTTTTT. It translates to CASSEGQGLNEKLFF.